These 23 T cell receptor beta chains came from one sample sequenced in a study of cytomegalovirus exposure and HLA in healthy donors. Researchers ran the PCR with 60 Vbeta and 13 Jbeta primers. Sequencing was performed with immunoSEQ multiplex PCR; in TCRdb, only in-frame clones are kept and a portion is missing. This sample's table has fewer than 150,000 clones. Sequenced: PBMCs. Receptor source: a woman aged 55-75 years in good health and CMV-seronegative.

V usage is TRBV11-2 and J usage is TRBJ1-2; 7 positions agree with TRBD1. Unmatched junction bases numbered 8, after V lost 10 bases and J lost 3 bases. Germline V gene data show CDR1 as SGHAT and CDR2 as FQNNGV. This CDR3 has 13 residues. DNA for the CDR3: TGTGCCACCCGAGGGGGCTGGCACTATGGCTACACCTTC. Translating gives CATRGGWHYGYTF.

This chain uses TRBV7-3 with TRBJ1-2; no reliable D call. The germline V and J ends were trimmed by 2 bases and 4 bases, with 14 bases remaining between them. This CDR3 has 15 amino acids. Germline CDR1 reads SGHTA; CDR2 reads FQGTGA. The CDR3 DNA follows: TGTGCCAGCAGCTTAGGCATTGGGCCCCGCTATGGCTACACCTTC. The encoded protein is CASSLGIGPRYGYTF.

The chain's CDR3 is CASSQDRIYGYTF. CDR3 in DNA: TGTGCCAGCAGTCAGGACAGGATCTATGGCTACACCTTC. The rearrangement uses TRBV28 and TRBJ1-2; 7 bases agree with TRBD1. In germline, CDR1 is MDHEN, CDR2 SYDVKM. The trim removed 5 bases at V and 4 bases at J, leaving 4 bases unmatched. The CDR3 runs 13 residues.

V usage is TRBV5-1 and J usage is TRBJ2-7, with D perhaps matching TRBD2 (5 bases). Germline assignment: CDR1 SGHRS and CDR2 YFSETQ. V was clipped by 0 bases and J by 3 bases, with 10 bases between them. The CDR3 loop spans 14 amino acids. The CDR3 loop is CASSLVSGSYEQYF. As DNA, the CDR3 is TGCGCCAGCAGCTTGGTTTCGGGAAGCTACGAGCAGTACTTC.

This chain connects TRBV6-1 to TRBJ1-1, with unresolved D. The germline V gene has CDR1 MNHNS and CDR2 SASEGT. The CDR3 covers 13 residues. Trimming cost V 5 bases and J 6 bases, with 13 bases left between them. CDR3 sequence reads: CASSREALAEAFF. CDR3 DNA sequence: TGTGCCAGCAGTCGCGAGGCGTTGGCTGAAGCTTTCTTT.

The gene calls are TRBV5-6 and TRBJ1-6, with TRBD1 matching 9 bases. J lost 7 bases, V lost 4 bases, and 6 bases had no gene match. Per the germline V gene, CDR1 is SGHDT and CDR2 is YYEEEE. The length of the CDR3 is 15 residues. The chain's CDR3 is CASSGTGTSNSPLHF. The CDR3 nucleotides read TGTGCCAGCAGCGGGACAGGGACTTCCAATTCACCCCTCCACTTT.

V usage is TRBV6-1 and J usage is TRBJ2-3, with 9 bases fitting TRBD2. CDR1 and CDR2 (germline): MNHNS, SASEGT. The CDR3 length is 19 residues. V gave up 1 base and J gave up 0 bases; unmatched junction bases: 11. The CDR3 loop reads CASSEGLGIAGGSTDTQYF. CDR3 nucleotide sequence: TGTGCCAGCAGTGAAGGTTTGGGGATCGCGGGAGGGAGCACAGATACGCAGTATTTT.

The genes are TRBV30 and TRBJ1-1, with TRBD1 identical over 8 bases. Germline V gene sequence: CDR1 GTSNPN, CDR2 SVGIG (reference sequence). The CDR3 length is 13 residues. The junction had 11 bases not matched to a gene; V was cut back by 3 bases and J by 11 bases. CDR3 sequence reads: CAWRPLDRVGAFF. The DNA of the CDR3 is TGTGCCTGGAGGCCTTTGGACAGGGTCGGGGCTTTCTTT.

J is TRBJ1-4 and V is TRBV7-9, with D possibly being TRBD1 (5 bases). Per the germline V gene, CDR1 is SEHNR and CDR2 is FQNEAQ (reference sequence). The germline V and J ends were trimmed by 7 bases and 7 bases, with 19 bases remaining between them. This CDR3 comprises 15 residues. The CDR3 DNA follows: TGTGCCAGCACCTCCGGTCAGGGAGGAGGTGAAAAACTGTTTTTT. As protein: CASTSGQGGGEKLFF.

The rearrangement links TRBV5-1 to TRBJ1-6; 9 nucleotides line up with TRBD1. The CDR3 has 19 residues. The V and J ends lost 0 bases and 4 bases, in that order; junction bases with no gene match: 11. In germline, CDR1 is SGHRS, CDR2 YFSETQ. The CDR3 DNA follows: TGCGCCAGCAGCTTGGTCGGGACAGGGAGCCGGGTGTATAATTCACCCCTCCACTTT. It translates to CASSLVGTGSRVYNSPLHF.

The chain joins TRBV7-9 to TRBJ2-7, with TRBD1 matching 12 bases. The CDR3 has 18 residues. CDR1 and CDR2 (germline): SEHNR, FQNEAQ (reference sequence). The V gene end was trimmed by 3 bases and the J gene end by 0 bases; junction bases not matched to a gene: 9. CDR3 sequence (DNA): TGTGCCAGCAGCTTGGGGACAGGGGGCGATCTCAACTCCTACGAGCAGTACTTC. Its translation is CASSLGTGGDLNSYEQYF.

The chain carries TRBV7-6 and TRBJ2-1, with D possibly matching TRBD2 (5 bases). The germline V and J ends were trimmed by 4 bases and 5 bases, with 21 bases remaining between them. The CDR3 covers 17 residues. CDR1 SGHVS and CDR2 FNYEAQ come from the germline V gene. In nucleotides, the CDR3 is TGTGCCAGCAGCTCCCCCCTGCAAGGAGGCGAAAACAATGAGCAGTTCTTC. Its translation: CASSSPLQGGENNEQFF.

This rearrangement joins TRBV7-9 to TRBJ2-1; D may be TRBD2 (6 bases). V was trimmed by 3 bases and J by 0 bases, leaving 12 bases between them. Germline V gives CDR1 SEHNR, CDR2 FQNEAQ (reference sequence). This CDR3 has 16 residues. The CDR3 is CASSLILATSYNEQFF. The CDR3 DNA is TGTGCCAGCAGCTTGATCCTAGCGACCTCCTACAATGAGCAGTTCTTC.

The rearrangement links TRBV5-1 to TRBJ2-7; 11 bases map to TRBD1. The CDR3 is 16 amino acids. The J segment lost 3 bases and the V segment lost 4 bases, leaving 9 bases of the junction unmatched. Germline values: CDR1 SGHRS, CDR2 YFSETQ. The CDR3 region has the DNA TGCGCCAGCAGCCAGATATCCGGGACAGGGGGCTACGAGCAGTACTTC. This codes for CASSQISGTGGYEQYF. Full variable domain (remainder filled in from reference TRBV5-1 and TRBJ2-7): KAGVTQTPRYLIKTRGQQVTLSCSPISGHRSVSWYQQTPGQGLQFLFEYFSETQRNKGNFPGRFSGRQFSNSRSEMNVSTLELGDSALYLCASSQISGTGGYEQYFGPGTRLTVT.

The chain employs TRBV19 and TRBJ1-1, with a possible D match to TRBD1 (5 bases). The CDR3 runs 14 residues. Trimming stripped 5 bases from V and 3 bases from J, with 13 bases between. Germline V gene sequence: CDR1 LNHDA, CDR2 SQIVND (reference sequence). The CDR3 DNA follows: TGTGCCAGTAGTCCCCGGGACTCATACACTGAAGCTTTCTTT. It translates to CASSPRDSYTEAFF.

V gene TRBV4-1 combines with J gene TRBJ2-2, with D perhaps matching TRBD2 (5 bases). The germline V gene has CDR1 MGHRA and CDR2 YSYEKL. The CDR3 runs 15 residues. Deletions cut 1 base from V and 8 bases from J, with 14 bases between. CDR3 region: CASSQVTSREGELFF. CDR3 nucleotides: TGCGCCAGCAGCCAAGTGACCTCCCGGGAAGGGGAGCTGTTTTTT.

This rearrangement joins TRBV9 to TRBJ2-2; no firm D call. The CDR3 totals 12 residues. The V end lost 0 bases, the J end lost 8 bases, and 5 bases lay between the germline ends. Germline CDR1 SGDLS, CDR2 YYNGEE. This chain's CDR3 is CASSVGRGELFF. CDR3 DNA sequence: TGTGCCAGCAGCGTAGGTAGAGGGGAGCTGTTTTTT.

The rearrangement uses TRBV6-5 and TRBJ1-1; TRBD1 aligns across 7 bases. Trimming at V came to 2 bases and at J to 4 bases, leaving 10 bases not matched to a gene. The CDR3 consists of 16 residues. From germline, CDR1 is MNHEY and CDR2 SVGAGI. CDR3 nucleotides: TGTGCCAGCAGTTACGCCATCTCCCAGGGGGGCACTGAAGCTTTCTTT. It is translated as CASSYAISQGGTEAFF.

The CDR3: CASSQGQLQETQYF. The CDR3 nucleotides read TGTGCCAGCAGCCAGGGACAGCTCCAAGAGACCCAGTACTTC. V is TRBV5-6 and J is TRBJ2-5, with 7 bases identical to TRBD1. The V and J ends lost 4 bases and 1 base, in that order; junction bases with no gene match: 4. The V gene's germline CDR1 is SGHDT and CDR2 YYEEEE. This CDR3 comprises 14 residues.

The J gene is TRBJ1-2, the V gene TRBV27; no clear D gene. This CDR3 region has 14 residues. The germline V and J ends were trimmed by 5 bases and 0 bases, with 10 bases remaining between them. Germline CDR1 is MNHEY and CDR2 is SMNVEV (reference sequence). The CDR3: CASSRLSANYGYTF. CDR3 coding DNA: TGTGCCAGCAGTCGCCTTTCGGCTAACTATGGCTACACCTTC.

The V and J genes are TRBV25-1 and TRBJ1-1; D possibly corresponds to TRBD1 (5 bases). Trimming cost V 4 bases and J 6 bases, with 9 bases left between them. The CDR3 length is 12 residues. In germline, CDR1 is MGHDK, CDR2 SYGVNS. This CDR3 reads CASSGRGAEAFF. CDR3 DNA sequence: TGTGCCAGCAGTGGAAGGGGTGCTGAAGCTTTCTTT.

The chain carries TRBV14 and TRBJ2-7, with TRBD1 identical over 7 bases. The CDR3 length is 16 residues. V was pared by 1 base and J by 2 bases, with 8 bases of the junction left unmatched. Germline loops: CDR1 SGHDN, CDR2 FVKESK. The DNA of the CDR3 is TGTGCCAGCAGCCAAGTTGGGTGGGACAGCACCTACGAGCAGTACTTC. Its translation: CASSQVGWDSTYEQYF. The whole variable domain, remainder taken from reference TRBV14 and TRBJ2-7, is EAGVTQFPSHSVIEKGQTVTLRCDPISGHDNLYWYRRVMGKEIKFLLHFVKESKQDESGMPNNRFLAERTGGTYSTLKVQPAELEDSGVYFCASSQVGWDSTYEQYFGPGTRLTVT.

The gene calls are TRBV28 and TRBJ1-4; TRBD1 matches at 8 bases. Germline values: CDR1 MDHEN, CDR2 SYDVKM. The V segment lost 5 bases and the J segment 7 bases; nucleotides outside the gene matches: 9. The CDR3 is 15 amino acids. CDR3 coding DNA: TGTGCCAGCAGTGACTCAGGGGGCTCAGGTGAAAAACTGTTTTTT. Translated: CASSDSGGSGEKLFF.